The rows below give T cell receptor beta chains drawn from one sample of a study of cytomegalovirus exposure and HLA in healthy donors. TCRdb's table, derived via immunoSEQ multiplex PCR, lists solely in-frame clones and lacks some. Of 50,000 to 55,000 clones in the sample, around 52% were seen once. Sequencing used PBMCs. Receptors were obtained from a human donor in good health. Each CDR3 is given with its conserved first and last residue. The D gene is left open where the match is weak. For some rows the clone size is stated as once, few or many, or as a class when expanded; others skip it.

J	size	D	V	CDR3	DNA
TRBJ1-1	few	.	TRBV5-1	CASISGTEAFF	TGCGCCAGCATCTCAGGGACTGAAGCTTTCTTT
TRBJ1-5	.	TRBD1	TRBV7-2	CASSFTTGSNQPQHF	TGTGCCAGCAGCTTTACGACAGGGTCCAATCAGCCCCAGCATTTT
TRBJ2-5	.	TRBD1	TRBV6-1	CASSLTGGPKETQYF	TGTGCCAGCAGTCTCACAGGGGGACCTAAAGAGACCCAGTACTTC
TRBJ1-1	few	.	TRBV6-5	CASSLHRNTEAFF	TGTGCCAGCAGCCTTCACAGGAACACTGAAGCTTTCTTT
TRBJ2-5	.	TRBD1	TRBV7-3	CASSPSSGGRETQYF	TGTGCCAGCAGCCCCTCCTCAGGGGGCAGGGAGACCCAGTACTTC
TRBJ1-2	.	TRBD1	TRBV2	CASSTTGDPLYGYTF	TGTGCCAGCAGTACCACAGGGGACCCCCTCTATGGCTACACCTTC
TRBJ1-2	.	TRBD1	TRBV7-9	CASSAGQGVDNYGYTF	TGTGCCAGCAGCGCGGGACAGGGTGTTGATAACTATGGCTACACCTTC
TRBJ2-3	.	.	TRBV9	CASSVVRGPSTDTQYF	TGTGCCAGCAGCGTAGTGCGGGGGCCTAGCACAGATACGCAGTATTTT
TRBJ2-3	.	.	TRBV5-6	CASSLALASDTQYF	TGTGCCAGCAGCTTGGCCCTAGCATCAGATACGCAGTATTTT
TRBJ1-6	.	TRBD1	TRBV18	CASSPLKQGGSPLHF	TGTGCCAGCTCACCATTAAAACAGGGGGGTTCACCCCTCCACTTT
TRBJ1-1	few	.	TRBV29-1	CSVVGGVYKRRLEAEAFF	TGCAGCGTTGTAGGTGGCGTGTACAAAAGGAGATTGGAGGCTGAAGCTTTCTTT
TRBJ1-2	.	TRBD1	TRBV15	CATSRGQGDYGYTF	TGTGCCACCAGCAGAGGACAGGGCGATTACGGCTACACCTTC
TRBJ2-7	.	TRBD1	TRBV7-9	CASSLAWRQGPYEQYF	TGTGCCAGCAGCTTAGCTTGGAGACAGGGACCCTACGAGCAGTACTTC